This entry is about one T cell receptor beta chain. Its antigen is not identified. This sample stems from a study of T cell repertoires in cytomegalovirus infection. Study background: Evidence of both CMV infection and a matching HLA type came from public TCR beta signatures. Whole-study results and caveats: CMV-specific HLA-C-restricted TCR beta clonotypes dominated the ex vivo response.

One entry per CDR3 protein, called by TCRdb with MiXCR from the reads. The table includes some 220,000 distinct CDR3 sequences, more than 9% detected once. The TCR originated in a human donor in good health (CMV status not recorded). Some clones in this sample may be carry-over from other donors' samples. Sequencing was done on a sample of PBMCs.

The CDR3 coding sequence is TGTGCCAGCAGGAACAGGGGGCCCCCGACGAACACTGAAGCTTTCTTT. Encoded protein: CASRNRGPPTNTEAFF. The chain recombines TRBV6-2 or TRBV6-3 with TRBJ1-1; the match to TRBD1 covers 9 bases. V trimming: 6 bases; J trimming: 1 base; junction bases outside the gene matches: 9. The CDR3 spans 16 residues. The V gene's germline CDR1 is MNHEY and CDR2 SVGEGT.